The clone carrying this TCR beta chain was counted only a few times. Its specificity is unknown. These data come from a study of beta chain features in type 1 diabetes. Isolated RNA was reverse transcribed in full, so expressed TCRB transcripts were sequenced. This table comes from immunoSEQ multiplex PCR, and its TCRdb copy is limited to in-frame clones, with some not included. The sample lists 400,000 to 550,000 clones, over 9.5% occurring once. The study, taken as a whole, reports: In the patient group, naive, central memory and Treg TCRB repertoires seemed more alike than in the healthy donor group. Researchers caution that PCR might favor shorter templates, equally among patients and controls. Among patients with Type 1 diabetes, TCRB CDR3s were moderately but significantly shorter in every one of the four CD4+ subsets.

Sorting of CD4+ naive, central memory, regulatory and stem cell-like memory cells was performed via CD45RO/CCR7/CD25/CD127/CD95/CD27. Germline trimming cut 4 bases from V and 5 bases from J; bases unmatched to any gene: 8. Looked up from germline, CDR1 is SGDLS and CDR2 is YYNGEE. This CDR3 is 14 amino acids long. This sequence originates from a woman aged 18-29 years in good health. Specimen: naive CD4+ T cells from blood. V usage is TRBV9 and J usage is TRBJ2-5, with 7 nucleotides matching TRBD1. The CDR3 protein is CASSKRQGWETQYF. The CDR3 nucleotides are TGTGCCAGCAGCAAACGACAGGGATGGGAGACCCAGTACTTC.